The present TCR beta chain was sequenced within a study of Ad26.COV2.S vaccination and SARS-CoV-2 variants (dated by TCRdb to 2020 to 2022). Turning to the overall study: Donors in the vaccine arm were drawn from COV1001, a phase I-IIa trial of Ad26.COV2.S in healthy adults that was multicentre, randomized, double-blind and placebo-controlled. Dosing of Ad26.COV2.S was intramuscular, at either 5x10^10 or 1x10^11 viral particles, delivered as one shot or as two shots spaced 56 days apart. The specificity and breadth of SARS-CoV-2-reactive T cell receptors after Ad26.COV2.S vaccination were assessed by TCRbeta repertoire sequencing. A total of 32 samples were included in the TCR-sequenced set, comprising roughly 19 Ad26.COV2.S vaccine recipients, 5 placebo recipients and 8 SARS-CoV-2 convalescent individuals. Trial participants were randomized into five groups of five: low-dose or high-dose Ad26.COV2.S given once or twice, or placebo on both occasions. Throughout the experiments and outcome assessment, investigators stayed blinded to trial group allocation.

Comment on this clone: What this receptor recognizes is not known. No much larger clonotype is one base removed from it; base qualities were not supplied.

CDR1 and CDR2 were assigned from the germline V gene (reference sequence) as LNHDA and SQIVND. V lost 8 bases and J lost 0 bases; the stretch between them is 11 bases long. The CDR3 has 14 amino acids, counting the end cysteine and phenylalanine. The retained sequence is limited to the CDR3, 42 bases, with the frame set at the first base. The immunoSEQ Assay was used to sequence TCRbeta CDR3 regions. After extraction, genomic DNA underwent amplification by bias-controlled multiplex PCR, followed by high-throughput sequencing. Per the authors' processing: Collapsing and filtering of sequences were performed to quantify the absolute abundance of each unique TCRbeta CDR3 region. Usable DNA was measured by amplifying reference genes present in all nucleated cells, and TCRbeta template counts were normalized to that usable DNA to estimate T cell fraction. Repertoire TCRs were annotated as SARS-CoV-2-specific when V gene, CDR3 amino acid sequence and J gene were exactly matched to a known reactive TCR set. The reference SARS-CoV-2 TCR set came from MIRA and was filtered for enrichment in COVID-19-positive ImmuneCODE repertoires, removing public or cross-reactive TCRs. Drawing on the MIRA antigens, annotated TCRs were analysed further at the level of specific ORF or position within ORF. Breadth was defined as annotated unique rearrangements over total unique productive rearrangements; depth was the summed frequency of those rearrangements. TCR breadth was compared between groups using two-sided Wilcoxon rank-sum tests. TCRdb took this table from immuneACCESS and kept in-frame rearrangements with V and J called. Such tables lack part of the clones; where checked against another copy, unresolved V genes explain under half of the gap, and the rest is unexplained. V and J calls and clone size are given by that table; D and trimming were obtained from the DNA. This sample holds about 400,000 clones; around 89% were observed only once. Of the sample, 1.9% is held by the ten largest clones.

The treatment or condition label, as the study defines it: about 20 received Ad26.COV2.S at low or high dose, single or two shots; roughly 5 received placebo; per-sample allocation not given. Repertoires of vaccine and placebo recipients were sequenced from samples taken on day 63 after the first injection. Cohort 1b enrolled fewer than 30 adults aged 18-55 years at a single site in Boston, USA, between 29 July and 7 August 2020. As a vaccine, Ad26.COV2.S was a replication-incompetent adenovirus type 26 vector that expressed a prefusion-stabilized SARS-CoV-2 spike protein derived from the original Wuhan strain. Study-level results and caveats: The authors noted that total T cell responses may have been underestimated by the TCR breadth and depth analyses. The study was not powered for comparison of responses between vaccine doses or regimens. Higher spike-specific TCR breadth was observed in Ad26.COV2.S recipients than in placebo recipients (P = 0.0014). After vaccination, substantial breadth of spike-specific CD8+ and CD4+ T cell responses was reported. Vaccine and placebo recipients had comparable non-spike TCR breadth, which fits with the vaccine containing only spike.

This TCR derives from a person between 18 and 65 years old who received the Ad26.COV2.S COVID-19 vaccine or a placebo. The rearranged chain carries TRBV19 and TRBJ1-3; no D gene call is confident. Source: peripheral blood, taken in a trial of Ad26.COV2.S vaccine versus placebo. The bases are TGTGCCAGTGGTTTAGCCAACTCTGGAAACACCATATATTTT. This sequence encodes CASGLANSGNTIYF.